The 21 T cell receptor beta chains below were found in one sample sequenced in a study of prognosis after radiotherapy for stage I lung cancer. Amplification of TCR beta CDR3 from genomic DNA used two-round multiplex PCR. Primers were specific to each TRBV and TRBJ gene in first-round PCR. TCRdb re-called the multiplex PCR reads with MiXCR, one entry per CDR3 protein. The sample contains around 16,000 distinct CDR3 sequences, about 44% of which appear only once. This material consisted of PBMCs, taken before or after stereotactic body radiation therapy (not recorded which). The receptors derive from a donor aged 50 or older with non-small cell lung cancer.

Many counts were recorded for this clonotype. The V and J genes are TRBV11-3 and TRBJ2-7; tentatively, D is TRBD2 (6 bases). Trimming left V 1 base short and J 7 bases short, with 14 bases between. This CDR3 is 14 amino acids long. From germline, CDR1 is SGHNT and CDR2 YENEEA. In DNA form, the CDR3 reads TGTGCCAGCAGCTTAGCGCGGGGTTCCCTGGAGCAGTACTTC. Residues: CASSLARGSLEQYF. The variable domain in full, completed from reference TRBV11-3 and TRBJ2-7, reads EAGVVQSPRYKIIEKKQPVAFWCNPISGHNTLYWYLQNLGQGPELLIRYENEEAVDDSQLPKDRFSAERLKGVDSTLKIQPAELGDSAVYLCASSLARGSLEQYFGPGTRLTVT.

This clonotype was detected ten times or more. This rearrangement joins TRBV10-3 to TRBJ2-2; 7 bases agree with TRBD1. Trimming at V came to 6 bases and at J to 1 base, leaving 5 bases not matched to a gene. Germline-derived CDR1 and CDR2 are ENHRY and SYGVKD. CDR3 length: 15 amino acids. The CDR3 sequence is CAISEGQQNTGELFF. CDR3 DNA sequence: TGTGCCATCAGCGAGGGACAGCAGAACACCGGGGAGCTGTTTTTT.

In this sample, this clonotype turned up many times. This rearrangement joins TRBV20-1 to TRBJ1-4; the D gene is possibly TRBD1 (5 bases). Per the germline V gene, CDR1 is DFQATT and CDR2 is SNEGSKA (reference sequence). The germline V and J ends were trimmed by 3 bases and 8 bases, with 16 bases remaining between them. This CDR3 comprises 14 residues. As DNA, the CDR3 is TGCAGTGCTAGCTCCGGGGCAGAGGGGGAAAAACTGTTTTTT. As protein: CSASSGAEGEKLFF.

The chain carries TRBV28 and TRBJ2-7, with 8 bases lining up with TRBD2. Trimming at V came to 6 bases and at J to 3 bases, leaving 10 bases not matched to a gene. CDR1 and CDR2 (germline): MDHEN, SYDVKM. The CDR3 loop spans 15 amino acids. CDR3 in amino acids: CASRRRLAQLYEQYF. The CDR3 bases are TGTGCCAGCAGGCGACGACTAGCGCAACTCTACGAGCAGTACTTC. Combining the CDR3 with reference TRBV28 and TRBJ2-7 gives the whole variable domain DVKVTQSSRYLVKRTGEKVFLECVQDMDHENMFWYRQDPGLGLRLIYFSYDVKMKEKGDIPEGYSVSREKKERFSLILESASTNQTSMYLCASRRRLAQLYEQYFGPGTRLTVT.

This clonotype has at least ten counts. The chain is built from TRBV5-1 and TRBJ2-3; the D gene is possibly TRBD2 (5 bases). CDR1 is SGHRS and CDR2 is YFSETQ in the germline V gene. The CDR3 loop spans 13 amino acids. V was cut by 0 bases and J by 7 bases, with 9 bases left in between. The CDR3, as DNA: TGCGCCAGCAGCTTGGCCACGGGAAATACGCAGTATTTT. Amino acid sequence: CASSLATGNTQYF.

The rearrangement links TRBV5-1 to TRBJ2-2, with 11 bases fitting TRBD2. The CDR3 loop spans 15 amino acids. The junction had 5 bases not matched to a gene; V was cut back by 4 bases and J by 6 bases. Germline V gene lookup returns CDR1 SGHRS and CDR2 YFSETQ. The CDR3 protein is CASSLTSGEPGELFF. For the CDR3, the DNA is TGCGCCAGCAGCCTGACTAGCGGGGAACCCGGGGAGCTGTTTTTT. The full variable domain, completed using reference TRBV5-1 and TRBJ2-2, is KAGVTQTPRYLIKTRGQQVTLSCSPISGHRSVSWYQQTPGQGLQFLFEYFSETQRNKGNFPGRFSGRQFSNSRSEMNVSTLELGDSALYLCASSLTSGEPGELFFGEGSRLTVL.

In nucleotides, the CDR3 is TGCAGTGCCGCCCCGGGACAGGGAAAAAAATCACCCCTCCACTTT. Translated: CSAAPGQGKKSPLHF. The genes are TRBV20-1 and TRBJ1-6; TRBD1 agrees at 9 bases. Germline V gene sequence: CDR1 DFQATT, CDR2 SNEGSKA (reference sequence). The V and J ends lost 6 bases and 10 bases, in that order; junction bases with no gene match: 13. This CDR3 comprises 15 residues.

The chain uses TRBV25-1 and TRBJ1-1; a weak D match, TRBD1 (5 bases). The CDR3 is 15 residues long. CDR1 and CDR2 from the germline V gene are MGHDK and SYGVNS. The ends were cut back, 1 base at V and 1 base at J, with 10 bases in the middle. This chain's CDR3 is CASSEFGRENTEAFF. In DNA form, the CDR3 reads TGTGCCAGCAGTGAATTCGGCAGGGAGAACACTGAAGCTTTCTTT.

Written as DNA, the CDR3 is TGTGCCAGCAGTTACGCGAATGGCAATCAGCCCCAGCATTTT. Its protein product is CASSYANGNQPQHF. This chain links TRBV6-2 or TRBV6-3 with TRBJ1-5, with D unclear. Germline V gene lookup returns CDR1 MNHEY and CDR2 SVGEGT. The CDR3 totals 14 residues. V lost 2 bases and J 2 bases, leaving 7 bases between the germline ends.

This clonotype was counted between two and nine times. A read error is likely here: a far larger clone is one base away. The chain combines TRBV6-5 with TRBJ2-7; 9 bases are shared with TRBD1. The V gene end was trimmed by 2 bases and the J gene end by 6 bases; junction bases not matched to a gene: 8. Germline-derived CDR1 and CDR2 are MNHEY and SVGAGI. There are 15 residues in the CDR3. CDR3: CASSYGSDRGSEQYF. DNA of the CDR3: TGTGCCAGCAGTTACGGATCGGACAGGGGTAGCGAGCAGTACTTC.

This clonotype occurred many times. This chain links TRBV29-1 with TRBJ1-2; 9 nucleotides line up with TRBD1. Germline V CDR1 and CDR2: SQVTM, ANQGSEA. Trimming at V came to 6 bases and at J to 5 bases, leaving 16 bases not matched to a gene. This CDR3 has 16 amino acids. The CDR3: CSVLGQGGIGGYGYTF. The DNA for the CDR3 is TGCAGCGTGCTGGGACAGGGAGGAATAGGGGGTTATGGCTACACCTTC.

Regarding this clonotype: This may be a read error: a much more frequent sequence differs by one nucleotide. This chain connects TRBV7-7 to TRBJ2-7; 9 nucleotides line up with TRBD2. This CDR3 is built from 15 residues. Looked up from germline, CDR1 is SSHAT and CDR2 is FNYEAQ (reference sequence). The CDR3 region has the DNA TGTGCTAACAGCCCTCTAGCGGGGAGCTCCTACGAGCAGTACTTC. Translation gives CANSPLAGSSYEQYF. The full variable domain, completed using reference TRBV7-7 and TRBJ2-7, is GAGVSQSPRYKVTKRGQDVTLRCDPISSHATLYWYQQALGQGPEFLTYFNYEAQPDKSGLPSDRFSAERPEGSISTLTIQRTEQRDSAMYRCANSPLAGSSYEQYFGPGTRLTVT.

The CDR3 spells CASSPGGVSSYEQYF. CDR3 in DNA: TGTGCCAGCAGCCCGGGCGGGGTCTCTTCCTACGAGCAGTACTTC. The chain joins TRBV7-2 to TRBJ2-7; weak D call: TRBD2 (6 bases). Germline assignment: CDR1 SGHTA and CDR2 FQGNSA. V dropped 5 bases and J dropped 1 base, with 15 bases sitting between them. This CDR3 is built from 15 residues.

This clonotype was recorded many times. The chain recombines TRBV7-8 with TRBJ1-1, with TRBD1 as a possible D gene (5 bases). With 3 bases removed from V and 0 bases from J, the gap between germline ends came to 14 bases. The germline CDR1 and CDR2 sequences are SGHVS and FQNEAQ. This CDR3 is built from 16 residues. The chain's CDR3 is CASSLGTGLVNTEAFF. The CDR3 DNA is TGTGCCAGCAGCTTGGGGACGGGACTCGTGAACACTGAAGCTTTCTTT.

This clonotype was seen just once. A clone one base away is much larger, so this may be a read error. The V and J genes are TRBV6-4 and TRBJ2-2; TRBD1 is a possible D gene (5 bases). From germline, CDR1 is MRHNA and CDR2 SNTAGT. The CDR3 is made up of 14 amino acids. With 4 bases removed from V and 3 bases from J, the gap between germline ends came to 9 bases. CDR3 residues: CASSVGPDTGELFF. CDR3 DNA sequence: TGTGCCAGCAGTGTGGGGCCCGACACCGGGGAGCTGTTTTTT.

With respect to this clonotype: This likely traces to a read error, being one base from a far larger clone. The CDR3 region has the DNA TGTGCCAGCAGCTTAGCGCGAAGCGGGTGGTATTATGAGCAGTTCTTC. Residues: CASSLARSGWYYEQFF. The chain is built from TRBV11-1 and TRBJ2-5; a weak D match, TRBD2 (6 bases). The DNA end favors TRBJ2-1, so the J call may be wrong. CDR1 and CDR2 from the germline V gene are SGHAT and FQDESV (reference sequence). The CDR3 runs 16 residues.

By sample share, this clonotype is medium-sized. The chain joins TRBV12-3 or TRBV12-4 to TRBJ1-2, with 7 bases identical to TRBD1. V was clipped by 6 bases and J by 5 bases; unmatched bases: 12. The CDR3 contains 15 residues. The CDR3, as DNA: TGTGCCAGCAGCCAACCAGGGGGGGCTGGTTATGGCTACACCTTC. Residues: CASSQPGGAGYGYTF.

By proportion, this clonotype is medium-sized (0.01 to 0.1%). The chain couples TRBV28 to TRBJ1-4, with D perhaps TRBD1 (6 bases). The V end was cut by 2 bases, the J end by 7 bases, with 14 bases between. Germline V gives CDR1 MDHEN, CDR2 SYDVKM. The CDR3 is made up of 15 amino acids. CDR3 nucleotides: TGTGCCAGCAGTTTAGTAGGGGGACGGGGTGAAAAACTGTTTTTT. This sequence encodes CASSLVGGRGEKLFF.

This clonotype was counted ten times or more. The chain has TRBV18 and TRBJ2-2; TRBD1 aligns across 9 bases. V shed 1 base and J 5 bases; nucleotides not matched to a gene: 11. The CDR3 runs to 18 residues. CDR1 KGHSH and CDR2 LQKENI come from the germline V gene. The CDR3 DNA reads as TGTGCCAGCTCACCACGGACAGGGGCCGGGAGACGGACCGGGGAGCTGTTTTTT. Its protein is CASSPRTGAGRRTGELFF.

This clonotype appeared many times. This chain links TRBV10-2 with TRBJ2-5; 7 bases fit TRBD1. This CDR3 has 15 amino acids. V lost 5 bases and J lost 0; bases outside the gene matches: 6. Germline V gene sequence: CDR1 WSHSY, CDR2 SAAADI. The CDR3 spells CASSPGQVYQETQYF. CDR3 nucleotides: TGCGCCAGCAGTCCTGGACAGGTGTACCAAGAGACCCAGTACTTC.

The rearrangement uses TRBV11-2 and TRBJ2-1; 8 nucleotides align to TRBD1. Germline V gives CDR1 SGHAT, CDR2 FQNNGV. V trimming: 5 bases; J trimming: 9 bases; junction bases outside the gene matches: 9. CDR3 size: 14 residues. CDR3 in amino acids: CASSQLRTGREQFF. The CDR3 nucleotides are TGTGCCAGCAGCCAACTCCGGACAGGGCGTGAGCAGTTCTTC.